The rows below give T cell receptor beta chains drawn from one sample of a study of T cell changes during pregnancy in multiple sclerosis. Assay used: immunoSEQ multiplex PCR; TCRdb lists only in-frame clones, some missing. The sample lists about 28,000 clones; approximately 89% were seen once. The starting material was CD4+ T cells from peripheral blood mononuclear cells, obtained in the second trimester of pregnancy. The receptors come from a female donor with multiple sclerosis, enrolled in a pregnancy study. Both conserved end residues are part of each CDR3. The D gene is left open where the match is weak. A row's size may be missing; if present it is once, few, many or a size class.

TRBJ2-3,TRBV6-4,TRBD2,.,CASSDSGGATDTQYF,TGTGCCAGCAGTGACAGCGGGGGGGCCACAGATACGCAGTATTTT
TRBJ1-4,TRBV4-2,TRBD1,.,CASSQGQGAEKLFF,TGTGCCAGCAGCCAAGGACAGGGGGCGGAAAAACTGTTTTTT
TRBJ2-3,TRBV7-2,TRBD2,.,CASSLVAGGTDTQYF,TGTGCCAGCAGCTTAGTAGCGGGGGGCACAGATACGCAGTATTTT
TRBJ2-1,TRBV7-2,TRBD2,.,CASSLYGTSGSWNEQFF,TGTGCCAGCAGCCTGTACGGGACTAGTGGTTCATGGAATGAGCAGTTCTTC
TRBJ2-7,TRBV29-1,.,.,CSVVRGRDYEQYF,TGCAGCGTTGTCAGGGGACGCGACTACGAGCAGTACTTC
TRBJ1-4,TRBV11-1,.,.,CASSLESEEKLFF,TGTGCCAGCAGCTTAGAGTCCGAGGAAAAACTGTTTTTT
TRBJ1-1,TRBV30,.,.,CAWDRNTEAFF,TGTGCCTGGGACAGGAACACTGAAGCTTTCTTT
TRBJ2-7,TRBV7-2,.,.,CASSPGGPLEQYF,TGTGCCAGCAGCCCCGGAGGCCCACTCGAGCAGTACTTC
TRBJ2-7,TRBV11-2,TRBD2,.,CASRLTSGGTYEQYF,TGTGCCAGCAGGCTCACTAGCGGGGGAACCTACGAGCAGTACTTC
TRBJ2-2,TRBV18,.,.,CASSPSRGDTGELFF,TGTGCCAGCTCACCCAGCCGCGGGGACACCGGGGAGCTGTTTTTT
TRBJ2-2,TRBV27,TRBD2,.,CASTRFLLAGRYTGELFF,TGTGCCAGCACCCGATTTCTCCTAGCGGGGCGATACACCGGGGAGCTGTTTTTT
TRBJ2-5,TRBV5-1,TRBD2,.,CASSLTGRSGGLETQYF,TGCGCCAGCAGCTTGACGGGGCGCAGCGGGGGGTTGGAGACCCAGTACTTC
TRBJ1-1,TRBV6-6,.,.,CASSLTYWAFF,TGTGCCAGCAGCCTTACCTACTGGGCTTTCTTT
TRBJ1-1,TRBV29-1,.,.,CSGGHRTEAFF,TGCAGCGGCGGTCATCGGACTGAAGCTTTCTTT
TRBJ2-7,TRBV9,TRBD2,.,CASSAGLAGTSYEQYF,TGTGCCAGCAGCGCCGGACTAGCGGGGACCTCTTACGAGCAGTACTTC
TRBJ2-1,TRBV4-3,.,.,CASSQDIMIGRNTHNEQFF,TGCGCCAGCAGCCAAGATATTATGATCGGCAGGAATACACACAATGAGCAGTTCTTC
TRBJ1-1,TRBV7-9,.,.,CASSLEGTLAFF,TGTGCCAGCAGCTTAGAAGGGACTCTAGCTTTCTTT
TRBJ1-1,TRBV5-6,.,.,CASRLWGRTNTEAFF,TGTGCCAGCAGGCTCTGGGGCAGAACAAACACTGAAGCTTTCTTT
TRBJ1-2,TRBV28,TRBD1,.,CAGGDRGYGYTF,TGTGCCGGGGGGGACAGGGGATATGGCTACACCTTC
TRBJ1-2,TRBV2,TRBD1,.,CASSRGQGGDYGYTF,TGTGCCAGCAGTCGTGGACAGGGAGGGGACTATGGCTACACCTTC
TRBJ2-1,TRBV5-6,.,.,CASSFAGQRRNEQFF,TGTGCCAGCAGCTTCGCGGGACAGCGACGTAATGAGCAGTTCTTC
TRBJ2-1,TRBV5-1,.,.,CASNPGSRYNEQFF,TGCGCCAGCAACCCCGGGAGTCGATACAATGAGCAGTTCTTC
TRBJ2-3,TRBV5-6,TRBD1,.,CASSLVGRGWTDTQYF,TGTGCCAGCAGCTTGGTGGGCAGGGGGTGGACAGATACGCAGTATTTT
TRBJ1-6,TRBV5-6,.,few,CASSPGIDSPLHF,TGTGCCAGCAGCCCCGGGATCGATTCACCCCTCCACTTT
TRBJ1-1,TRBV7-8,TRBD1,.,CASSPKTGGITEAFF,TGTGCCAGCAGCCCGAAGACAGGGGGGATCACTGAAGCTTTCTTT
TRBJ2-7,TRBV11-2,TRBD2,.,CASSPGPGTSGDYEQYF,TGTGCCAGCAGCCCCGGCCCCGGGACTAGCGGGGACTACGAGCAGTACTTC
TRBJ1-5,TRBV2,.,.,CASSADRDGNQPQHF,TGTGCCAGCAGTGCCGACCGGGATGGCAATCAGCCCCAGCATTTT
TRBJ1-4,TRBV4-3,TRBD1,.,CASSHRDRGSEKLFF,TGCGCCAGCAGCCACAGGGACAGGGGTAGTGAAAAACTGTTTTTT
TRBJ1-2,TRBV7-2,TRBD1,.,CASNLPGQGVIGGYTF,TGTGCCAGCAACCTACCGGGACAGGGGGTAATCGGTGGCTACACCTTC
TRBJ2-7,TRBV11-3,TRBD1,.,CASSLTGPYEQYF,TGTGCCAGCAGCCTGACAGGGCCCTACGAGCAGTACTTC
TRBJ1-2,TRBV19,TRBD1,.,CGSKPGQSSYGYTF,TGTGGCTCGAAACCGGGACAGTCGAGCTATGGCTACACCTTC
TRBJ2-5,TRBV11-3,TRBD2,.,CASSYGGGSQTQYF,TGTGCCAGCAGCTACGGGGGGGGCTCGCAGACCCAGTACTTC
TRBJ1-1,TRBV10-1,.,.,CAHKGVAEAFF,TGCGCTCACAAGGGGGTCGCTGAAGCTTTCTTT
TRBJ1-1,TRBV7-8,TRBD1,once,CASSLVGAGGAGTEAFF,TGTGCCAGCAGCTTAGTGGGAGCAGGGGGCGCAGGCACTGAAGCTTTCTTT
TRBJ1-1,TRBV19,.,.,CASRSIVNTEAFF,TGTGCCAGTAGATCCATTGTGAACACTGAAGCTTTCTTT
TRBJ1-4,TRBV10-1,.,.,CASSENRGPNEKLFF,TGCGCCAGCAGTGAGAATCGAGGCCCTAATGAAAAACTGTTTTTT
TRBJ2-2,TRBV11-2,TRBD1,once,CASSNPGQSTGELFF,TGTGCCAGCAGCAACCCGGGACAGAGCACCGGGGAGCTGTTTTTT
TRBJ1-3,TRBV4-1,TRBD1,.,CASSPDRGLTQGNTIYF,TGCGCCAGCAGCCCGGACAGGGGTCTGACCCAGGGAAACACCATATATTTT
TRBJ1-1,TRBV7-3,.,.,CASRLTGGVTEAFF,TGTGCCAGCAGGCTAACGGGGGGCGTCACTGAAGCTTTCTTT
TRBJ1-3,TRBV5-5,.,.,CASSFDSGSISGNTIYF,TGTGCCAGCAGCTTTGATTCGGGTTCGATCTCTGGAAACACCATATATTTT
TRBJ2-1,TRBV7-3,.,once,CASSRTYEDDEQFF,TGTGCCAGCAGCCGGACTTATGAGGACGATGAGCAGTTCTTC
TRBJ2-3,TRBV5-8,.,.,CASSLGLEVTAGADTQYF,TGTGCCAGCAGCTTGGGGCTAGAGGTGACCGCCGGGGCAGATACGCAGTATTTT
TRBJ1-2,TRBV2,.,.,CASREPNGYTF,TGTGCCAGCAGGGAACCAAATGGCTACACCTTC
TRBJ1-2,TRBV7-2,TRBD1,once,CASSPATGRSYGYTF,TGTGCCAGCAGCCCCGCGACAGGGAGGAGCTATGGCTACACCTTC
TRBJ1-5,TRBV30,TRBD1,.,CAWSLDRESQPQHF,TGTGCCTGGAGTTTGGACAGGGAAAGTCAGCCCCAGCATTTT
TRBJ1-2,TRBV5-4,.,.,CASSLDRNGYTF,TGTGCCAGCAGCCTCGACAGGAATGGCTACACCTTC
TRBJ2-3,TRBV28,TRBD1,.,CAIGTGGSTDTQYF,TGTGCCATCGGAACAGGGGGTTCGACAGATACGCAGTATTTT
TRBJ2-7,TRBV6-5,.,.,CASSPVIGPDEQYF,TGTGCCAGCAGCCCCGTGATTGGGCCGGACGAGCAGTACTTC
TRBJ1-5,TRBV5-4,.,.,CASSVEGNQPQHF,TGTGCCAGCAGCGTCGAGGGAAATCAGCCCCAGCATTTT
TRBJ2-2,TRBV2,.,.,CATTLSGELFF,TGTGCGACGACTCTGTCCGGGGAGCTGTTTTTT
TRBJ2-7,TRBV5-6,.,.,CASSILHYEQYF,TGTGCCAGCAGCATACTACACTACGAGCAGTACTTC
TRBJ1-4,TRBV4-2,.,.,CASSQGAHRENEKLFF,TGTGCCAGCAGCCAAGGGGCTCACAGGGAGAATGAAAAACTGTTTTTT